This T cell receptor beta chain was found in a study of T cell responses to AZD1222 COVID-19 vaccine (dated by TCRdb to the early 2020s). Study-level background: AZD1222 recipients given second doses at about 4 weeks or at about 12 weeks were pooled, since spike-specific TCR depth and breadth were not found to differ between the two schedules. TCR sequencing was performed for roughly 240 trial participants, of whom about 210 were given two doses of AZD1222 and some 25 were given two doses of MenACWY control vaccine. Trial participants were enrolled by age into subgroups of 18-55, 56-69 and 70-plus years, and around 150, 28 and 57 TCR-sequenced participants, respectively, were included in these subgroups.

Beyond this particular receptor, the publication reports: Vaccine-associated CD4 TCRs spanned the whole spike protein, with dominant responses in regions 160-218 and 743-854. Because no day 14 peak-response samples were available, repertoires were characterized only after the peak T cell response. Most participants were white British and females outnumbered males, and the authors suggested that clonal diversity may have been underestimated. Spike-specific TCR breadth and depth rose significantly after two AZD1222 doses compared with day 0 and with MenACWY recipients. Only six AZD1222 recipients were SARS-CoV-2 seropositive at baseline, limiting conclusions about previously exposed vaccinees. Reportedly, close to half of the unique spike-specific TCRs recognized epitopes lying outside the regions that are mutated in the B.1.351 and B.1.1.7 variants. The 56-69-year group was small, and its depth increase did not reach significance, likely because of low power.

The meaning of the sample's time point label: baseline before first vaccination. Vaccinee samples were obtained from the UK trials COV001 and COV002, which included a single-blind randomized controlled phase 2/3 trial of AZD1222 (ChAdOx1 nCoV-19) in healthy adults. For TCRbeta chain sequencing, PBMC samples from trial participants were taken at day 0 and at day 28 after the second dose. The CDR3 regions of human TCRbeta chains were subjected to immunosequencing. Regarding the original processing steps: TCRs in the repertoires were compared against a reference library of SARS-CoV-2-specific TCRs that had been generated with the MIRA antigen-specificity platform. Breadth was defined as the fraction of unique TCRs that were SARS-CoV-2-associated, and depth was defined as the fraction of total T cells that were SARS-CoV-2-associated. Using the MIRA data, each spike-specific TCR was assigned both to the spike region to which the TCR was reactive and to a CD4 or CD8 class. Log10-transformed breadth and depth values were compared by one-way ANOVA with Sidak's multiple comparisons tests. Here the immuneACCESS table is served through TCRdb, limited to in-frame sequences with V and J called. Missing clones are a known gap in these copies; in checked studies unresolved V genes cover under half, and the rest lacks a known reason. That table is the source of V, J and clone size, and D and trimming were worked out from the DNA. Here the sample has around 130,000 clones; about 93% occur a single time. The ten largest clones add up to roughly 6.6% of the sample.

This clone was seen only a few times. What antigen it recognizes has not been identified. One base away there is no much larger clone; base qualities are not given. V has 3 bases trimmed and J has 5 bases trimmed; junction bases matching no gene number 6. The CDR3 holds 16 amino acids from the cysteine to the phenylalanine. The read is trimmed to its CDR3 DNA, 48 bases read in frame from base 1. CDR1 is given as LGHDT and CDR2 as YNNKEL, both from the germline V gene (reference sequence). The material was peripheral blood, obtained on day 0 of AZD1222 vaccination. Recombination joined TRBV3-1 (or the pseudogene TRBV3-2) with TRBJ2-2; TRBD2 lines up with 10 middle nucleotides. This TCR was recovered from an adult in good health. The DNA sequence follows: TGTGCCAGCAGCCACGCATCTAGCGGGAGAACCGGGGAGCTGTTTTTT. This sequence encodes CASSHASSGRTGELFF.